Listed below are T cell receptor beta chains from one sample, sequenced in a study of monozygotic twins with inflammatory bowel disease. TCRdb re-called the 5' RACE reads and gives one entry per CDR3 protein, without DNA. This sample's table reports fewer than 200,000 distinct CDR3 sequences. Sequencing was performed on blood. The receptors shown here come from a human donor with ulcerative colitis or Crohn's disease, or a healthy co-twin of an affected twin (not recorded which). Each CDR3 is given with its conserved first and last residue. Fields, in order: J gene, V gene, CDR3 protein.

TRBJ2-7	TRBV5-1	CASSLAGTPREQYF
TRBJ1-5	TRBV28	CASSTNVDQPQHF
TRBJ2-5	TRBV20-1	CSARGRGQETQYF
TRBJ1-6	TRBV20-1	CSARAWEAPLHF
TRBJ2-7	TRBV2	CASSPRQGISYEQYF
TRBJ2-1	TRBV6-1	CASSHRGEAYNEQFF
TRBJ2-1	TRBV5-1	CASSRALADEQFF
TRBJ2-3	TRBV5-5	CASSLGRSGAGSTQYF
TRBJ2-3	TRBV6-2/TRBV6-3	CASSYPATDTQYF
TRBJ2-3	TRBV12-3/TRBV12-4	CASNPRPDHFPDTQYF
TRBJ2-6	TRBV18	CASSPTGNSRSGANVLTF
TRBJ2-5	TRBV15	CATSRDRQRETQYF
TRBJ2-2	TRBV5-1	CAGAWDTGELFF